A selection of T cell receptor beta chains follows, all from one sample in a study of post-analysis software for immune sequencing data. From the PCR reads, TCRdb called clonotypes with MiXCR, one entry per CDR3 protein. This sample has about 620,000 distinct CDR3 sequences, with around 47% found just once. Sequencing was performed on blood. The receptor source for this set is a girl aged 10 to 17 with multiple sclerosis. The CDR3 runs from the conserved cysteine through the conserved F or W. The D gene is left open where the match is weak. Some rows mark clone size as missing; the rest say once, few, many or name a class of expanded clone.

TRBJ1-2	.	TRBV27	few	TGTGCCAGCGCCCCAGCTACTAACTATGGCTACACCTTC	CASAPATNYGYTF
TRBJ2-4	TRBD1	TRBV20-1	.	TGCAGTGCGCCGGACAGGGGACCGATTCAGTACTTC	CSAPDRGPIQYF
TRBJ2-5	.	TRBV7-7	.	TGTGCTAGCAGCTTAGATCTGAGTGTATTGGGTCAAGAGACCCAGTACTTC	CASSLDLSVLGQETQYF
TRBJ1-1	.	TRBV6-5	once	TGTGCCAGCAGGAGGGACTGGACCTCTAACACTGAAGCTTTCTTT	CASRRDWTSNTEAFF
TRBJ1-2	.	TRBV24-1	.	TGTGCCACCAGTGATTTAGGTGGAGGAACAGACATGTATGGCTACACCTTC	CATSDLGGGTDMYGYTF
TRBJ1-2	.	TRBV5-1	.	TGCGCCAGCAGCCTGGACATGAACTATGGCTACACCTTC	CASSLDMNYGYTF
TRBJ2-5	TRBD1	TRBV20-1	once	TGCAGTGCTAGCGACAGGGTGGGGGAGACCCAGTACTTC	CSASDRVGETQYF
TRBJ2-1	TRBD2	TRBV20-1	.	TGCAGTGCTAGAAAGCGGGAGGTCCGATCCTACAATGAGCAGTTCTTC	CSARKREVRSYNEQFF
TRBJ2-1	.	TRBV25-1	.	TGTGCCAGCAGTGAATCGGATATCCGGACGGCGGGGAATGAGCAGTTCTTC	CASSESDIRTAGNEQFF
TRBJ1-1	TRBD1	TRBV6-5	few	TGTGCCAGCAGTCAGGGGGACACCGCTGAAGCTTTCTTT	CASSQGDTAEAFF
TRBJ2-5	.	TRBV7-2	.	TGTGCCAGCAGCTCGGATTTAGGTGGGGGTCAAGAGACCCAGTACTTC	CASSSDLGGGQETQYF
TRBJ2-3	.	TRBV7-2	.	TGTGCCAGCAGCTCCAATCTTCCAGATACGCAGTATTTT	CASSSNLPDTQYF
TRBJ1-1	.	TRBV7-9	.	TGTGCCAGCAGCTTAGAGAGGGCGAACACTGAAGCTTTCTTT	CASSLERANTEAFF
TRBJ2-4	TRBD2	TRBV20-1	.	TGCAGTGCTAGCAGGGGTGGGACTAGAGAGCAGTACTTC	CSASRGGTREQYF
TRBJ1-2	.	TRBV30	.	TGTGCCTGGAGCCTCTCCGTCGACCATGGCTACACCTTC	CAWSLSVDHGYTF
TRBJ2-3	TRBD2	TRBV7-8	.	TGTGCCAGCAGCTATAGGACTAGCGGGGGACAGGCTTGGTTTTCAGATACGCAGTATTTT	CASSYRTSGGQAWFSDTQYF
TRBJ2-4	TRBD2	TRBV12-3/TRBV12-4	.	TGTGCCAGCAGTGGACTAGCGGGAGAGAACATTCAGTACTTC	CASSGLAGENIQYF
TRBJ2-7	TRBD1	TRBV29-1	.	TGCAGCGCCGAACCACAGGGGGCTGGTGAGCAGTACTTC	CSAEPQGAGEQYF
TRBJ1-5	.	TRBV7-9	.	TGTGCCAGCAGCTTAGGGGAGGGAGCATGGGGAGATCAGCCCCAGCATTTT	CASSLGEGAWGDQPQHF
TRBJ2-7	.	TRBV5-1	.	TGCGCCAGCAGCTTGGGGCAGGGAATTTCCCACGAGCAGTACTTC	CASSLGQGISHEQYF